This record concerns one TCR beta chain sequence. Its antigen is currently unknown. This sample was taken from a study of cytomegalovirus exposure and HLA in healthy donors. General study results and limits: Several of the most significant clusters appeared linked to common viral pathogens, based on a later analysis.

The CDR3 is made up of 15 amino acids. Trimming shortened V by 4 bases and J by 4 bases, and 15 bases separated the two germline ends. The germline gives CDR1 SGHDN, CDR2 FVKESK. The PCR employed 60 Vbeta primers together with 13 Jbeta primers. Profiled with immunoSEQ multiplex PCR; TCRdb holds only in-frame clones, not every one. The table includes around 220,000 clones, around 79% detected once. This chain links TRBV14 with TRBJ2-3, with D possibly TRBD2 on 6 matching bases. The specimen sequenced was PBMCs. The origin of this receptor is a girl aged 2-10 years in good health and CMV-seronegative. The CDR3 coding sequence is TGTGCCAGCAGCCTGGGGACTTCCGGAGCAGATACGCAGTATTTT. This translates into CASSLGTSGADTQYF.